This record concerns one T cell receptor (beta chain) sequence. The antigen is undetermined. Some clones are missing from TCRdb's copy, which holds only in-frame ones; the method was immunoSEQ multiplex PCR. The table shows a few hundred thousand clones, with nearly 90% occurring only once. Germline V gene data show CDR1 as GTSNPN and CDR2 as SVGIG (reference sequence). Trimming stripped 0 bases from V and 0 bases from J, with 5 bases between. CDR3 length equals 13 residues. This specimen belongs to a study of cytomegalovirus exposure and HLA in healthy donors. General observations from the study: It was confirmed in vitro that three of the CMV-associated chains were specific for CMV antigens. Associated with cytomegalovirus, according to the listing, were around 160 TCR beta chains. Per published reports, the classifier diagnosed cytomegalovirus status with high specificity and sensitivity.

This chain joins TRBV30 and TRBJ1-1; maybe TRBD1 (5 bases). The sequence was obtained from a woman aged 18-30 years in good health and CMV-seronegative. The sequenced sample consisted of PBMCs. This CDR3 reads CAWSVQVNTEAFF. The DNA of the CDR3 is TGTGCCTGGAGTGTACAGGTGAACACTGAAGCTTTCTTT.